A single sample is the source of the 29 T cell receptor beta chains below, sequenced in a study of siplizumab effects on memory and regulatory T cells. Produced via immunoSEQ multiplex PCR; TCRdb's table is partial and in-frame only. The sample holds some 65,000 clones; 88% are singletons and the top ten take around 1.6%. Sequencing used Tregs sorted from blood. These receptors all stem from a human donor in good health.

The rearrangement links TRBV7-2 to TRBJ2-7; 12 bases fit TRBD2. V lost 1 base to trimming and J lost 0 bases; unmatched junction nucleotides: 7. Per germline, CDR1 SGHTA and CDR2 FQGNSA. The CDR3 has 18 residues. CDR3 bases: TGTGCCAGCAGCTTAGTCGTGACTAGCGGGAGATCCTCCTACGAGCAGTACTTC. This sequence encodes CASSLVVTSGRSSYEQYF.

DNA for the CDR3: TGTGCCAGCAGCTCTAGCGGGAGCTCCTACAATGAGCAGTTCTTC. Protein: CASSSSGSSYNEQFF. J is TRBJ2-1 and V is TRBV11-3, with 10 bases that match TRBD2. The CDR3 is 15 residues long. J gave up 0 bases and V 4 bases, and 0 bases lay outside the gene matches. CDR1 is SGHNT and CDR2 is YENEEA in the germline V gene.

V gene TRBV27 combines with J gene TRBJ2-7; 7 bases match TRBD1. The germline gives CDR1 MNHEY, CDR2 SMNVEV (reference sequence). Trimming cost V 5 bases and J 7 bases; bases outside gene matches: 17. CDR3 length: 16 residues. CDR3 coding DNA: TGTGCCAGCAGTCTGAGCCACAGGGGCCCCTGGATGGAGCAGTACTTC. Its translation: CASSLSHRGPWMEQYF.

The chain carries TRBV28 and TRBJ2-3; D perhaps matches TRBD1 (6 bases). The V gene's germline CDR1 is MDHEN and CDR2 SYDVKM. The CDR3 length is 16 residues. Trimming pared 1 base from V and 1 base from J, leaving 12 bases between. The DNA for the CDR3 is TGTGCCAGCAGTTTATCCTTCGCAGGGGGCACAGATACGCAGTATTTT. Protein sequence: CASSLSFAGGTDTQYF.

The chain is built from TRBV4-1 and TRBJ1-1; D not resolved. The CDR3 extends over 15 amino acids. Trimming left V 0 bases short and J 1 base short, with 9 bases between. Germline lookup yields CDR1 MGHRA and CDR2 YSYEKL. The CDR3 is CASSQEPGRNTEAFF. The CDR3 nucleotides read TGCGCCAGCAGCCAAGAGCCAGGCCGGAACACTGAAGCTTTCTTT.

The chain joins TRBV7-8 to TRBJ1-3; D gene ambiguous. Trimming shortened V by 2 bases and J by 0 bases, and 11 bases separated the two germline ends. This CDR3 is 16 amino acids long. CDR1 is SGHVS and CDR2 is FQNEAQ in the germline V gene. The CDR3 DNA reads TGTGCCAGCAGCTTAAACACGCTCAGCTCTGGAAACACCATATATTTT. Its translation is CASSLNTLSSGNTIYF.

This chain links TRBV5-1 with TRBJ1-1; D gene unclear. Germline lookup yields CDR1 SGHRS and CDR2 YFSETQ. The ends were cut back, 4 bases at V and 1 base at J, with 8 bases in the middle. The CDR3 extends over 13 amino acids. CDR3 region: CASSAGTNTEAFF. For the CDR3, the DNA is TGCGCCAGCAGCGCTGGTACGAACACTGAAGCTTTCTTT.

The CDR3 loop is CASSLAGPTVGYEQYF. In nucleotides, the CDR3 is TGTGCCAGCAGCTTAGCTGGGCCAACCGTGGGCTACGAGCAGTACTTC. The chain employs TRBV11-3 and TRBJ2-7; D unclear. The length of the CDR3 is 16 residues. Germline CDR1 is SGHNT and CDR2 is YENEEA. V was shortened by 1 base and J by 3 bases, with 16 bases between the two germline ends.

The chain uses TRBV9 and TRBJ2-7; the D is unclear. CDR1 is SGDLS and CDR2 is YYNGEE in the germline V gene. The CDR3 has 13 amino acids. V was trimmed by 0 bases and J by 5 bases, leaving 9 bases between them. CDR3 region: CASSVGLTHEQYF. Written as DNA, the CDR3 is TGTGCCAGCAGCGTAGGTTTAACCCACGAGCAGTACTTC.

This rearrangement joins TRBV27 to TRBJ2-7, with 10 nucleotides matching TRBD2. CDR3 length: 15 amino acids. With 1 base clipped from V and 6 bases from J, the junction kept 6 bases outside the gene matches. CDR1 is MNHEY, CDR2 SMNVEV, per germline (reference sequence). CDR3 in amino acids: CASSLLASGRTEQYF. The DNA of the CDR3 is TGTGCCAGCAGTTTATTGGCTAGCGGGAGAACCGAGCAGTACTTC.

V and J are TRBV19 and TRBJ1-2; tentative D call: TRBD1 (5 bases). CDR3 size: 13 residues. Germline CDR1 LNHDA, CDR2 SQIVND (reference sequence). Trimming took off 7 bases at V and 5 bases at J, with 14 bases between the two ends. CDR3 sequence reads: CASTWAGTYGYTF. CDR3 DNA: TGTGCCAGTACGTGGGCGGGGACGTATGGCTACACCTTC.

The CDR3 region has the DNA TGTGCCAGCATCCAACAACGTACGCCCAGCGGGGAGCTGTTTTTT. This gives the protein CASIQQRTPSGELFF. The chain employs TRBV6-1 and TRBJ2-2; D gene ambiguous. CDR1 and CDR2 from the germline V gene are MNHNS and SASEGT. V was clipped by 7 bases and J by 7 bases, with 19 bases between them. This CDR3 contains 15 residues.

The chain employs TRBV5-1 and TRBJ1-1, with D tentatively TRBD1 (6 bases). CDR3 size: 13 residues. V lost 4 bases to trimming and J lost 6 bases, with 13 bases between them. The germline gives CDR1 SGHRS, CDR2 YFSETQ. Here the CDR3 DNA reads TGCGCCAGCAGCCCCACAGGGACCGCTGAAGCTTTCTTT. Its protein is CASSPTGTAEAFF.

The V and J genes are TRBV7-2 and TRBJ2-7, with D tentatively TRBD1 (7 bases). The V end was cut by 5 bases, the J end by 6 bases, with 20 bases between. The CDR3 is 15 residues long. Germline assignment: CDR1 SGHTA and CDR2 FQGNSA. As DNA, the CDR3 is TGTGCCAGCAGCCAGAGCTTTTCCAGGGGGGTCGAGCAGTACTTC. It specifies CASSQSFSRGVEQYF.

The chain joins TRBV5-1 to TRBJ2-7; tentatively, D is TRBD2 (6 bases). Trimming took off 0 bases at V and 3 bases at J, with 10 bases between the two ends. The CDR3 spans 14 residues. From germline, CDR1 is SGHRS and CDR2 YFSETQ. The CDR3 DNA sequence: TGCGCCAGCAGCTTGGTCGGGAGATACTACGAGCAGTACTTC. It encodes CASSLVGRYYEQYF.

This clone was seen only once. The chain uses TRBV5-1 and TRBJ2-2, with 7 bases matching TRBD2. V lost 4 bases and J lost 3; bases outside the gene matches: 9. Germline CDR1 is SGHRS and CDR2 is YFSETQ. This CDR3 is 16 amino acids long. The CDR3 here is CASSRSSGGYTGELFF. The CDR3 DNA sequence: TGCGCCAGCAGCCGCTCTAGCGGAGGATACACCGGGGAGCTGTTTTTT. The complete variable domain, with remaining parts taken from reference TRBV5-1 and TRBJ2-2, reads KAGVTQTPRYLIKTRGQQVTLSCSPISGHRSVSWYQQTPGQGLQFLFEYFSETQRNKGNFPGRFSGRQFSNSRSEMNVSTLELGDSALYLCASSRSSGGYTGELFFGEGSRLTVL.

The chain employs TRBV4-1 and TRBJ2-1, with 7 bases fitting TRBD2. Germline-derived CDR1 and CDR2 are MGHRA and YSYEKL. This CDR3 is built from 15 residues. J gave up 1 base and V 4 bases, and 4 bases lay outside the gene matches. DNA for the CDR3: TGCGCCAGCAGCCTCCGAGCGGGATCCTACAATGAGCAGTTCTTC. Translating it yields CASSLRAGSYNEQFF.

This clone has only one observation. The genes are TRBV12-5 and TRBJ2-1, with D possibly being TRBD2 (6 bases). This CDR3 has 15 residues. The V gene lost 3 bases and the J gene lost 7 bases, with 16 bases spanning the gap. Germline V gene sequence: CDR1 LGHNT, CDR2 FRNRAP. The CDR3 loop reads CASGFSEWRGNEQFF. The CDR3 nucleotides read TGTGCTAGTGGTTTTTCGGAGTGGCGGGGAAATGAGCAGTTCTTC.

V is TRBV7-9 and J is TRBJ2-5; unclear D gene. Germline CDR1 SEHNR, CDR2 FQNEAQ (reference sequence). The CDR3 is 13 residues long. Trimming took 4 bases from V and 0 from J, leaving 6 bases between them. Here the CDR3 DNA reads TGTGCCAGCAGCTCTAAGTACCAAGAGACCCAGTACTTC. The encoded protein is CASSSKYQETQYF.

The chain carries TRBV18 and TRBJ2-2; 9 positions match TRBD2. After removal of 3 bases from V and 7 bases from J, the junction contained 12 bases not matched to a gene. The CDR3 extends over 17 amino acids. Germline V gene lookup returns CDR1 KGHSH and CDR2 LQKENI. The CDR3, as DNA: TGTGCCAGCTCACCCCCAGTGGGTAGCGGGAGACACGGGGAGCTGTTTTTT. This sequence encodes CASSPPVGSGRHGELFF.

The sample holds one count of this clone. The CDR3 here is CASSARATQYF. The CDR3 nucleotides read TGTGCCAGCAGTGCCCGGGCGACCCAGTACTTC. V is TRBV28 and J is TRBJ2-5; D is undetermined. Looked up from germline, CDR1 is MDHEN and CDR2 is SYDVKM. This CDR3 contains 11 residues. Trimming took off 5 bases at V and 7 bases at J, with 8 bases between the two ends. Combining the CDR3 with reference TRBV28 and TRBJ2-5 gives the whole variable domain DVKVTQSSRYLVKRTGEKVFLECVQDMDHENMFWYRQDPGLGLRLIYFSYDVKMKEKGDIPEGYSVSREKKERFSLILESASTNQTSMYLCASSARATQYFGPGTRLLVL.

This clone was seen only once. The chain is built from TRBV11-1 and TRBJ1-1, with D perhaps matching TRBD1 (5 bases). The CDR3 is made up of 11 amino acids. Per germline, CDR1 SGHAT and CDR2 FQDESV (reference sequence). The CDR3, as DNA: TGTGCGACGGGGGAGGACACTGAAGCTTTCTTT. Its translation is CATGEDTEAFF.

CDR3 region: CAWRPGGNYNEQFF. The CDR3 bases are TGTGCCTGGAGGCCCGGCGGGAACTACAATGAGCAGTTCTTC. The chain employs TRBV30 and TRBJ2-1; D perhaps matches TRBD2 (6 bases). The CDR3 loop spans 14 amino acids. Trimming shortened V by 3 bases and J by 3 bases, and 12 bases separated the two germline ends. Germline V gene sequence: CDR1 GTSNPN, CDR2 SVGIG (reference sequence).

The rearrangement joins TRBV5-4 to TRBJ2-2; tentative D call: TRBD2 (6 bases). This CDR3 is 14 amino acids long. V gave up 9 bases and J gave up 6 bases, with 18 bases separating them. CDR1 is SGHNT, CDR2 YYREEE, per germline (reference sequence). The CDR3 loop is CATSLVGEAGELFF. The CDR3 region has the DNA TGTGCCACCTCATTAGTCGGGGAGGCCGGGGAGCTGTTTTTT.

V and J are TRBV7-2 and TRBJ2-2; 12 nucleotides line up with TRBD2. The CDR3 totals 15 residues. CDR1 SGHTA and CDR2 FQGNSA come from the germline V gene. V was pared by 7 bases and J by 6 bases, with 6 bases of the junction left unmatched. The CDR3 loop is CASTHRLAGAGELFF. For the CDR3, the DNA is TGTGCCAGCACCCACCGACTAGCGGGAGCCGGGGAGCTGTTTTTT.

The chain joins TRBV13 to TRBJ2-3; unclear D gene. Germline CDR1 and CDR2: PRHDT and FYEKMQ (reference sequence). V was pared by 5 bases and J by 1 base, with 4 bases between. The CDR3 is 12 amino acids. CDR3 DNA: TGTGCCAGCAGCCCCCGCACAGATACGCAGTATTTT. It is translated as CASSPRTDTQYF.

The chain employs TRBV15 and TRBJ2-7, with D perhaps matching TRBD1 (5 bases). Germline V gives CDR1 LNHNV, CDR2 YYDKDF (reference sequence). The CDR3 extends over 15 amino acids. The V end was cut by 1 base, the J end by 0 bases, with 10 bases between. This chain's CDR3 is CATSRGTGPSYEQYF. The CDR3, as DNA: TGTGCCACCAGCAGAGGTACAGGACCCTCCTACGAGCAGTACTTC.

The rearrangement joins TRBV12-5 to TRBJ2-3; D is unresolved. V lost 7 bases and J lost 14, with 10 bases in between. The CDR3 extends over 9 amino acids. Germline V lookup: CDR1 LGHNT, CDR2 FRNRAP. The CDR3 reads CASALPGYF. The CDR3 nucleotides read TGTGCTAGTGCCCTCCCCGGGTATTTT.

The chain has TRBV9 and TRBJ2-3; D possibly corresponds to TRBD1 (6 bases). Trimming pared 4 bases from V and 6 bases from J, leaving 9 bases between. The CDR3 contains 12 residues. In germline, CDR1 is SGDLS, CDR2 YYNGEE. This CDR3 is CASSPGVDTQYF. In DNA, the CDR3 is TGTGCCAGCAGCCCAGGGGTGGATACGCAGTATTTT.